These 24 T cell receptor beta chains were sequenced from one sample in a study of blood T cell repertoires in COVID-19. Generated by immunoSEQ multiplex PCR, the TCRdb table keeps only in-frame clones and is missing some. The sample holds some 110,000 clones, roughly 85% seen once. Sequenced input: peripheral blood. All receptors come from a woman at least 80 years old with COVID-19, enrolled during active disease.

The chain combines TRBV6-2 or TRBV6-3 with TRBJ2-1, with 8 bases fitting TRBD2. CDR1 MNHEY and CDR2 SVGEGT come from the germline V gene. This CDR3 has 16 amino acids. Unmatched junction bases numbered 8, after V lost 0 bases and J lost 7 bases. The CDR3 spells CASSYSGTRLKNEQFF. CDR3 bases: TGTGCCAGCAGTTACTCGGGGACTAGGCTAAAAAATGAGCAGTTCTTC.

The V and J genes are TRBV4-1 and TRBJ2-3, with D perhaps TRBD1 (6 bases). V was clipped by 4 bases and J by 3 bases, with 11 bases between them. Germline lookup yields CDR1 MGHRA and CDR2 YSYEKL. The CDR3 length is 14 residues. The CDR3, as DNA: TGCGCCAGCAGCCTAGTACAGGGTACAGATACGCAGTATTTT. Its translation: CASSLVQGTDTQYF.

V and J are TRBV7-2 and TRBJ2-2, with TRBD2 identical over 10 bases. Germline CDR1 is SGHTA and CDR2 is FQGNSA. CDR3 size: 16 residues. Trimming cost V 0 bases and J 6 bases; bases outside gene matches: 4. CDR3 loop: CASSLASSGSAGELFF. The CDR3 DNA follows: TGTGCCAGCAGCTTAGCGTCTAGCGGGAGCGCCGGGGAGCTGTTTTTT.

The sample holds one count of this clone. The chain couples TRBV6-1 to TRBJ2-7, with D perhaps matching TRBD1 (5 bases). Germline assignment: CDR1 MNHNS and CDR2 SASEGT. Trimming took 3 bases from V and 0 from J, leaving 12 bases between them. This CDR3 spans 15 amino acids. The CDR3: CASSDRGSLSYEQYF. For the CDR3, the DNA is TGTGCCAGCAGTGATAGGGGATCGCTCTCCTACGAGCAGTACTTC.

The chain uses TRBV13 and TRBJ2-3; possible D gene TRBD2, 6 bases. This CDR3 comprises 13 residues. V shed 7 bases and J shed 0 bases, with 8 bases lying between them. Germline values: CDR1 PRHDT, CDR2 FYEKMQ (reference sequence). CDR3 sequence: CASKSGSTDTQYF. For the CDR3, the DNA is TGTGCCAGCAAGAGCGGGAGCACAGATACGCAGTATTTT.

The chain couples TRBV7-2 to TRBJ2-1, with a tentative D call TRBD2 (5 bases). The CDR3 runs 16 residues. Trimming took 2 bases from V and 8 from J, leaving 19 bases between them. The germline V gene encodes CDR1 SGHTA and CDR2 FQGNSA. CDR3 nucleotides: TGTGCCAGCAGCTTATCCGCGGGCCCCAAGGGCTATGAGCAGTTCTTC. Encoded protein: CASSLSAGPKGYEQFF.

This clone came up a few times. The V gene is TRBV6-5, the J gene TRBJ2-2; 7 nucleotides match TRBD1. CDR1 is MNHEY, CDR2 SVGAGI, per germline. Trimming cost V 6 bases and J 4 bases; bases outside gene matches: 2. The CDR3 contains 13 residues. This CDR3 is CASRQGLTGELFF. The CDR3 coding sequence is TGTGCCAGCAGACAGGGGCTCACCGGGGAGCTGTTTTTT.

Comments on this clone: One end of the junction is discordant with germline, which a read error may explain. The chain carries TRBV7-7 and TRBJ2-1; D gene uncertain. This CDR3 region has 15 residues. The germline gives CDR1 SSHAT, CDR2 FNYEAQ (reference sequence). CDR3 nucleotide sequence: TGTGCTAGCAGCCCCAACTTCGCTACCTACAATGAGCAGTTCTTC. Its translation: CASSPNFATYNEQFF.

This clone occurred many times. The CDR3 sequence: CASRPTSGSGGELFF. The CDR3 DNA sequence: TGTGCCAGCAGGCCGACTAGCGGGAGTGGCGGGGAGCTGTTTTTT. V gene TRBV7-3 combines with J gene TRBJ2-2; 12 bases fit TRBD2. The CDR3 contains 15 residues. With V trimmed by 6 bases and J by 7 bases, 6 bases remained unmatched. Germline-derived CDR1 and CDR2 are SGHTA and FQGTGA.

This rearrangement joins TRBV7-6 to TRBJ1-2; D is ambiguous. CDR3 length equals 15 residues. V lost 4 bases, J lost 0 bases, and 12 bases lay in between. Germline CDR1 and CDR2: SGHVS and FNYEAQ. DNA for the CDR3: TGTGCCAGCAGCTCACTGAAGGGAGCTAACTATGGCTACACCTTC. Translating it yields CASSSLKGANYGYTF. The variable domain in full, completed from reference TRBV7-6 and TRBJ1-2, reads GAGVSQSPRYKVTKRGQDVALRCDPISGHVSLYWYRQALGQGPEFLTYFNYEAQQDKSGLPNDRFSAERPEGSISTLTIQRTEQRDSAMYRCASSSLKGANYGYTFGSGTRLTVV.

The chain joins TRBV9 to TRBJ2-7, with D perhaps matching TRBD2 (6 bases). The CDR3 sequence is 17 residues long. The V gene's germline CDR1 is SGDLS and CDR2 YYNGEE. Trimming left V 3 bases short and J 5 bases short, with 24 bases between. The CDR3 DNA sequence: TGTGCCAGCAGCGCAGGAGAGGGCGGGATGAGGGCTAACGAGCAGTACTTC. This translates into CASSAGEGGMRANEQYF.

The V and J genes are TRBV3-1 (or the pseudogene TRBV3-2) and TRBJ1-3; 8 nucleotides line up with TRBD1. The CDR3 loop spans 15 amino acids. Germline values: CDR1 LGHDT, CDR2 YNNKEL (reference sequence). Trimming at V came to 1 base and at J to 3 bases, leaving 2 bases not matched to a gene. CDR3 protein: CASSQVDRGGNTIYF. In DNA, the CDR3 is TGTGCCAGCAGCCAAGTTGACAGGGGTGGAAACACCATATATTTT.

The CDR3 sequence is CASSQQGGQGNTIYF. The CDR3 coding sequence is TGCGCCAGCAGCCAACAGGGAGGGCAAGGAAACACCATATATTTT. The V and J genes are TRBV5-1 and TRBJ1-3; TRBD1 is a possible D gene (6 bases). Germline CDR1 reads SGHRS; CDR2 reads YFSETQ. Trimming removed 4 bases at V and 4 bases at J, with 15 bases between. This CDR3 is 15 amino acids long. The full variable domain, completed using reference TRBV5-1 and TRBJ1-3, is KAGVTQTPRYLIKTRGQQVTLSCSPISGHRSVSWYQQTPGQGLQFLFEYFSETQRNKGNFPGRFSGRQFSNSRSEMNVSTLELGDSALYLCASSQQGGQGNTIYFGEGSWLTVV.

CDR3 sequence reads: CASSRRSGSGDTQYF. The CDR3 DNA reads as TGTGCCAGCAGCCGGCGTAGCGGGAGTGGGGATACGCAGTATTTT. The chain employs TRBV6-5 and TRBJ2-3, with TRBD2 identical over 9 bases. Trimming cost V 6 bases and J 6 bases; bases outside gene matches: 10. The germline V gene encodes CDR1 MNHEY and CDR2 SVGAGI. The length of the CDR3 is 15 residues.

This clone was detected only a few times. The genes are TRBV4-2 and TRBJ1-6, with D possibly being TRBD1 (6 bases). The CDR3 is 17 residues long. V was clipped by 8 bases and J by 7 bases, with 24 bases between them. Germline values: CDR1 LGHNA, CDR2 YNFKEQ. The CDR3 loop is CASSSLPWGGQNSPLHF. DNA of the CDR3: TGTGCCAGCTCGTCACTCCCCTGGGGGGGGCAGAATTCACCCCTCCACTTT.

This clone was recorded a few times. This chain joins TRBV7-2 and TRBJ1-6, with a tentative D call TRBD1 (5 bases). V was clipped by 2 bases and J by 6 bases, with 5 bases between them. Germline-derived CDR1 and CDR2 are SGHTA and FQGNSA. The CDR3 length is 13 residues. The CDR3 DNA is TGTGCCAGCAGCTTACAGGGTAATTCACCCCTCCACTTT. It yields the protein CASSLQGNSPLHF.

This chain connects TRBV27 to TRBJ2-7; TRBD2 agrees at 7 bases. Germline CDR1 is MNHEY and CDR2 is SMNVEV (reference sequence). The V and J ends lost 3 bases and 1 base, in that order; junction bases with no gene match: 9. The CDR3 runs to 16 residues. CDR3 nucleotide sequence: TGTGCCAGCAGTTTGGTGGCGGGAGTGGGGTCCTACGAGCAGTACTTC. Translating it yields CASSLVAGVGSYEQYF.

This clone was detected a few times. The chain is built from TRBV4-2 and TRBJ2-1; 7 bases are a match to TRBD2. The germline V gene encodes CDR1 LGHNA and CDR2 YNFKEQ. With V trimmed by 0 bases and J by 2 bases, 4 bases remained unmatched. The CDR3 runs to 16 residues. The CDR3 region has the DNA TGTGCCAGCAGCCAAGACGGTCTAGCGGCCTACAATGAGCAGTTCTTC. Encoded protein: CASSQDGLAAYNEQFF.

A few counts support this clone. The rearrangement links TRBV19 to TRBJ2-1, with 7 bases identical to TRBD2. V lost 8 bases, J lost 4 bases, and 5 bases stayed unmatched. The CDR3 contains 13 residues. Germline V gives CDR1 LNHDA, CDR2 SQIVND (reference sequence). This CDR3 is CASHEAGYNEQFF. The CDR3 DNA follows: TGTGCCAGTCATGAAGCGGGATACAATGAGCAGTTCTTC. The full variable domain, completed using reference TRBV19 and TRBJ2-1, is DGGITQSPKYLFRKEGQNVTLSCEQNLNHDAMYWYRQDPGQGLRLIYYSQIVNDFQKGDIAEGYSVSREKKESFPLTVTSAQKNPTAFYLCASHEAGYNEQFFGPGTRLTVL.

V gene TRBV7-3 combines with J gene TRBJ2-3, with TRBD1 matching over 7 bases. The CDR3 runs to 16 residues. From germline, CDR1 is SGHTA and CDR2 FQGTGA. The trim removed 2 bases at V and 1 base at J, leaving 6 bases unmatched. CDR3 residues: CASSLVGGQGTDTQYF. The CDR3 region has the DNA TGTGCCAGCAGCTTAGTCGGCGGACAGGGCACAGATACGCAGTATTTT.

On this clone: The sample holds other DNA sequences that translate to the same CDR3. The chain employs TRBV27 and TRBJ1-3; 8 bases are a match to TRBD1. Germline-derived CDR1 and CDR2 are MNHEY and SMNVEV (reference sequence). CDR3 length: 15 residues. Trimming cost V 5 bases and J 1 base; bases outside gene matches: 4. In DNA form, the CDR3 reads TGTGCCAGCAGTCCCCGACAGGGGTCTGGAAACACCATATATTTT. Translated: CASSPRQGSGNTIYF.

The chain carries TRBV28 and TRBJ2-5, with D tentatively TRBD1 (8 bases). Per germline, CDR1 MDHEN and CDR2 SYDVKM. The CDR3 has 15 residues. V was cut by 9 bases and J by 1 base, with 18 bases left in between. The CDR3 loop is CASSSGGTGQETQYF. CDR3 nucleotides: TGTGCCAGTTCTTCCGGGGGGACAGGCCAAGAGACCCAGTACTTC.

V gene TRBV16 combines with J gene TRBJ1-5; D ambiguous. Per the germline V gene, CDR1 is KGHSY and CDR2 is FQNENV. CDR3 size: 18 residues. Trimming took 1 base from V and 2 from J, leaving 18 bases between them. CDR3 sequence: CASSQLQIPNPRNQPQHF. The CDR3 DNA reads TGTGCCAGCAGCCAATTACAGATACCGAACCCTCGCAATCAGCCCCAGCATTTT.

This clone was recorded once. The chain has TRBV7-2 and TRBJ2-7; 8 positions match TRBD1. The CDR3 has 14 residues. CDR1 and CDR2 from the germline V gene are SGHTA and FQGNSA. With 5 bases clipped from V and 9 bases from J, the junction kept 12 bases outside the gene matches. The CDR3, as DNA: TGTGCCAGCAGCGCCGGGACAGGCGCGGTTGTGCAGTACTTC. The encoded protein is CASSAGTGAVVQYF.